This T cell receptor (beta chain) was retrieved from a study of regulatory T cells in long-lasting Graves disease. Time point of the sample: newly diagnosed GD, antithyroid drugs for less than 3 months. TCR sequences were obtained from RNA taken from PBMCs. CDR1 is KGHDR and CDR2 is SFDVKD in the germline V gene. V was trimmed by 4 bases and J by 2 bases, leaving 12 bases between them. This CDR3 contains 15 residues. Both iRepertoire HTBI primers and Arm-PCR of CDR3 regions were used to build the TCR beta libraries. Authors' data handling: Identification yielded some 60 TRBV and 15 or so TRBJ segments across samples. A single record per CDR3 protein comes from TCRdb applying MiXCR to the multiplex PCR reads. What appears here as the V and J calls and clone size reflects TCRdb's work, not the paper's. The profile shows 510,000 or so distinct CDR3 sequences, approximately 12% of them singletons. This clonotype was seen more than once but under ten times. What it binds is unknown.

Study conclusions and caveats: Compared with new cases, persistent Graves' patients showed reduced TCR diversity.

These same data were also listed under a study on T cells in Graves' hyperthyroidism and ophthalmopathy. That paper adds: Also found in blood were most expanded thyroid clonotypes above 0.001.

Material: peripheral blood mononuclear cells (PBMCs), obtained at new diagnosis, from a patient treated with antithyroid drugs. The receptor's source is a woman in her 30s with Graves disease. This chain uses TRBV24-1 with TRBJ2-3; D is possibly TRBD1 or TRBD2 (6 bases each). The CDR3 protein is CATSDEGGPTDTQYF. CDR3 nucleotides: TGTGCCACCAGTGACGAGGGGGGCCCCACAGATACGCAGTATTTT.